The 20 T cell receptor beta chains given below trace back to one sample, sequenced in a study of blood T cells in healthy people across ages. The second PCR ran about 6 to 11 cycles with a sample-barcoded 5' primer and J-beta primers. TCRdb re-called the 5' RACE reads with MiXCR, one entry per CDR3 protein. Of approximately 900,000 distinct CDR3 sequences listed, approximately 49% are singletons. The source material was blood. Every receptor here comes from a man aged 25 to 40 in good health.

The chain employs TRBV29-1 and TRBJ2-1; D remains unclear. V lost 0 bases and J lost 1, with 16 bases in between. The CDR3 has 17 residues. The germline V gene has CDR1 SQVTM and CDR2 ANQGSEA. The CDR3 nucleotides are TGCAGCGTTGAAGAGACGGTTACGTTCGGGTCCTACAATGAGCAGTTCTTC. Translated: CSVEETVTFGSYNEQFF.

In the case of this clonotype: A junction boundary mismatches the germline segment, possibly from a read error. The CDR3 reads CTTSRAYSGSTDTQYF. The CDR3 DNA sequence: TGTACCACCAGCAGGGCCTATAGCGGATCCACAGATACGCAGTATTTT. The chain employs TRBV15 and TRBJ2-3, with a weak D call TRBD2 (6 bases). In germline, CDR1 is LNHNV, CDR2 YYDKDF (reference sequence). The CDR3 runs 16 residues.

In regard to this clonotype: An end of the junction does not agree with germline; a read error may underlie this. The rearrangement joins TRBV4-2 to TRBJ2-7; TRBD1 or TRBD2 may be the D gene (5 bases each). Germline assignment: CDR1 LGHNA and CDR2 YNFKEQ. The CDR3 has 14 residues. The CDR3 sequence: CASNQPGTSYEQYF. Written as DNA, the CDR3 is TGTGCCAGCAACCAACCAGGGACCTCCTACGAGCAGTACTTC.

A few counts support this clonotype. The chain carries TRBV3-1 and TRBJ1-6; D not resolved. Trimming removed 6 bases at V and 0 bases at J, with 15 bases between. Germline loops: CDR1 LGHDT, CDR2 YNNKEL (reference sequence). The CDR3 sequence is 17 residues long. The CDR3 sequence is CASSHVGRSSYNSPLHF. CDR3 coding DNA: TGTGCCAGCAGTCATGTCGGCAGGAGCTCCTATAATTCACCCCTCCACTTT.

Regarding this clonotype: At one end the junction does not follow the germline gene, possibly because of a read error. The genes are TRBV29-1 and TRBJ2-1, with a weak D call TRBD2 (6 bases). Germline V gene data show CDR1 as SQVTM and CDR2 as ANQGSEA. This CDR3 region has 13 residues. The CDR3 DNA follows: TGCAGCGTTGTCAGGCGGGGCGTCAATGAGCAGTTATTC. Amino acids: CSVVRRGVNEQLF.

This clonotype was seen repeatedly, ten times or more. The chain couples TRBV3-1 to TRBJ2-6, with a weak D call TRBD1 (6 bases). V shed 6 bases and J shed 4 bases, with 10 bases lying between them. The germline gives CDR1 LGHDT, CDR2 YNNKEL (reference sequence). This CDR3 region has 14 residues. CDR3 in DNA: TGTGCCAGCAGTACAGGGACCGGGGCCAACGTCCTGACTTTC. This sequence encodes CASSTGTGANVLTF. Combining the CDR3 with reference TRBV3-1 and TRBJ2-6 gives the whole variable domain DTAVSQTPKYLVTQMGNDKSIKCEQNLGHDTMYWYKQDSKKFLKIMFSYNNKELIINETVPNRFSPKSPDKAHLNLHINSLELGDSAVYFCASSTGTGANVLTFGAGSRLTVL.

This clonotype has just a few counts. The rearrangement links TRBV25-1 to TRBJ1-2; 8 positions match TRBD1. From germline, CDR1 is MGHDK and CDR2 SYGVNS. The CDR3 has 14 residues. J lost 5 bases, V lost 3 bases, and 5 bases had no gene match. The CDR3 bases are TGTGCCAGCAGTGAGGGGGACAGGCTTTATGGCTACACCTTC. Residues: CASSEGDRLYGYTF.

V is TRBV9 and J is TRBJ2-3, with D possibly matching TRBD2 (5 bases). This CDR3 region has 16 residues. Germline V gives CDR1 SGDLS, CDR2 YYNGEE. Deletions cut 0 bases from V and 0 bases from J, with 11 bases between. In DNA, the CDR3 is TGTGCCAGCAGCGTAGGGCCTAGCCCTAGCACAGATACGCAGTATTTT. As protein: CASSVGPSPSTDTQYF.

This clonotype was counted a few times. V and J are TRBV4-1 and TRBJ2-7; D not resolved. The germline gives CDR1 MGHRA, CDR2 YSYEKL. The ends were cut back, 2 bases at V and 2 bases at J, with 13 bases in the middle. The CDR3 covers 15 residues. As DNA, the CDR3 is TGCGCCAGCAGCCAACCCCGTATGGGAACCTACGAGCAGTACTTC. Protein sequence: CASSQPRMGTYEQYF.

This clonotype appeared a few times. V and J are TRBV6-5 and TRBJ2-7; a weak D match, TRBD1 (6 bases). V was shortened by 0 bases and J by 5 bases, with 8 bases between the two germline ends. CDR1 and CDR2 from the germline V gene are MNHEY and SVGAGI. The CDR3 consists of 13 residues. CDR3 DNA sequence: TGTGCCAGCAGTTACTCGAAGGGGGACGAGCAGTACTTC. It translates to CASSYSKGDEQYF.

V and J are TRBV3-1 and TRBJ1-1; D is undetermined. The CDR3 covers 16 residues. With 2 bases removed from V and 2 bases from J, the gap between germline ends came to 15 bases. Germline CDR1 reads LGHDT; CDR2 reads YNNKEL (reference sequence). The CDR3 coding sequence is TGTGCCAGCAGCCAATCGACCGACACCCATAACACTGAAGCTTTCTTT. This sequence encodes CASSQSTDTHNTEAFF.

The chain links TRBV20-1 to TRBJ2-5; a weak D match, TRBD2 (6 bases). Germline CDR1 and CDR2: DFQATT and SNEGSKA (reference sequence). V lost 1 base and J 4 bases, leaving 13 bases between the germline ends. This CDR3 spans 14 amino acids. The CDR3 loop is CSARVAGGIETQYF. In nucleotides, the CDR3 is TGCAGTGCTAGAGTGGCTGGGGGGATAGAGACCCAGTACTTC.

The chain joins TRBV7-2 to TRBJ2-3; TRBD1 might be the D (6 bases). V was cut by 2 bases and J by 0 bases, with 15 bases left in between. The CDR3 has 17 residues. From germline, CDR1 is SGHTA and CDR2 FQGNSA. CDR3 residues: CASSLYQTGSSTDTQYF. The CDR3 nucleotides are TGTGCCAGCAGCTTATATCAGACAGGTTCTAGCACAGATACGCAGTATTTT.

This clonotype was observed a few times. The rearrangement joins TRBV7-9 to TRBJ1-2, with TRBD1 as a possible D gene (5 bases). V was trimmed by 5 bases and J by 7 bases, leaving 17 bases between them. The CDR3 sequence is 14 residues long. Per germline, CDR1 SEHNR and CDR2 FQNEAQ (reference sequence). Here the CDR3 reads CASSTPGQGGGYTF. DNA for the CDR3: TGTGCCAGCAGCACCCCCGGCCAGGGTGGTGGCTACACCTTC. Full variable domain (outside the CDR3, taken from reference TRBV7-9 and TRBJ1-2): DTGVSQNPRHKITKRGQNVTFRCDPISEHNRLYWYRQTLGQGPEFLTYFQNEAQLEKSRLLSDRFSAERPKGSFSTLEIQRTEQGDSAMYLCASSTPGQGGGYTFGSGTRLTVV.

This clonotype was detected only a few times. This sequence joins TRBV12-3 or TRBV12-4 and TRBJ2-1; 7 bases agree with TRBD1. The CDR3 is made up of 15 amino acids. V gave up 6 bases and J gave up 2 bases; unmatched junction bases: 7. Here the CDR3 reads CASRYTGDAYNEQFF. CDR3 DNA sequence: TGTGCCAGCAGATACACAGGGGACGCCTACAATGAGCAGTTCTTC.

J is TRBJ2-5 and V is TRBV10-3; D is perhaps TRBD2 (5 bases). The CDR3 is 12 amino acids. Per the germline V gene, CDR1 is ENHRY and CDR2 is SYGVKD. Trimming removed 4 bases at V and 5 bases at J, with 8 bases between. The CDR3 reads CAISGGGETQYF. The CDR3 bases are TGTGCCATCAGTGGCGGCGGGGAGACCCAGTACTTC.

J is TRBJ2-5 and V is TRBV10-3; D not resolved. The V and J ends lost 3 bases and 5 bases respectively, with 10 bases between them. Germline lookup yields CDR1 ENHRY and CDR2 SYGVKD. The CDR3 loop spans 13 amino acids. In DNA, the CDR3 is TGTGCCATCAGTGAAGGGTCGTCGGAGACCCAGTACTTC. Its translation: CAISEGSSETQYF.

This sequence joins TRBV9 and TRBJ2-2; D might be TRBD1 (6 bases). CDR1 SGDLS and CDR2 YYNGEE come from the germline V gene. The CDR3 spans 15 residues. V dropped 3 bases and J dropped 6 bases, with 15 bases sitting between them. The CDR3 DNA sequence: TGTGCCAGCAGCGGAGGAACAGGGTATCCCGGGGAGCTGTTTTTT. It yields the protein CASSGGTGYPGELFF. The full variable domain, rest sourced from reference TRBV9 and TRBJ2-2, is DSGVTQTPKHLITATGQRVTLRCSPRSGDLSVYWYQQSLDQGLQFLIQYYNGEERAKGNILERFSAQQFPDLHSELNLSSLELGDSALYFCASSGGTGYPGELFFGEGSRLTVL.

This chain joins TRBV6-2 or TRBV6-3 and TRBJ1-1; D is unclear. The V end was cut by 6 bases, the J end by 5 bases, with 13 bases between. This CDR3 spans 13 amino acids. The germline CDR1 and CDR2 sequences are MNHEY and SVGEGT. DNA of the CDR3: TGTGCCAGCAGGACCGTGGGGTGGACTGAAGCTTTCTTT. The encoded protein is CASRTVGWTEAFF.

Of note for this clonotype: The junction departs from germline at one end; a sequencing error may be responsible. The chain uses TRBV7-2 and TRBJ2-3, with 9 bases aligning to TRBD2. CDR1 is SGHTA and CDR2 is FQGNSA in the germline V gene. The CDR3 sequence is 15 residues long. The CDR3 region has the DNA TGTGTCAGCAGCTGGATGCGGGGGGGCGCAGATACGCAGTATTTT. It codes for CVSSWMRGGADTQYF.